This TCR beta chain was documented in a study of cytomegalovirus exposure and HLA in healthy donors. Turning to the study itself: Caucasian-associated ancestry cluster membership applied to over 80% of about 370 genotyped donors.

Points on this clone: The antigen remains unidentified.

PCR involved 60 Vbeta and 13 Jbeta primers. Generated by immunoSEQ multiplex PCR, the TCRdb table keeps only in-frame clones and is missing some. This table has some 140,000 clones, about 83% appearing once. The CDR3 extends over 16 amino acids. The germline V gene has CDR1 MDHEN and CDR2 SYDVKM. Deletions cut 7 bases from V and 4 bases from J, with 20 bases between. Study-wide points: Productive rates of about 87% or about 30% were seen for most TCR beta V segments in an earlier analysis. Certain indistinguishable V segments, among them TRBV6-2 and TRBV6-3, were excluded.

The chain carries TRBV28 and TRBJ1-5, with D possibly being TRBD1 (6 bases). Sequenced material: PBMCs. The origin of this receptor is a woman in her forties in good health and CMV-seronegative. As DNA, the CDR3 is TGTGCCAGCACCTCCCAGGGGCCGGGACCAAATCAGCCCCAGCATTTT. It encodes CASTSQGPGPNQPQHF.